This paragraph reports one TCR beta chain. This specimen belongs to a study of OX40 agonist ivuxolimab in advanced cancers. This CDR3 contains 12 residues. Germline assignment: CDR1 MNHNY and CDR2 SVGAGI (reference sequence). V lost 11 bases and J 2 bases, leaving 11 bases between the germline ends. Profiling relied on immunoSEQ multiplex PCR, and the TCRdb table lists in-frame clones only, not all of them. This table holds some 64,000 clones, 91% found once. This receptor was identified in an adult with an advanced solid tumor such as melanoma, head and neck, liver or kidney cancer. The V gene is TRBV6-6, the J gene TRBJ2-3; D is possibly TRBD1 or TRBD2 (6 bases each). Sequenced material: CD4+ or CD8+ T cells sorted from blood, taken in a trial of the OX40 agonist ivuxolimab. As DNA, the CDR3 is TGTGCCGGGGGGCGAGACACAGATACGCAGTATTTT. Residues: CAGGRDTDTQYF.